Below, one TCR beta chain is given with its context. The antigen remains unidentified. The data were obtained in a study of brain T cells in children with intractable seizures. Findings and limits, study-wide: Clones missing pre-surgery may reflect undersampling of that blood sample.

The CDR3 consists of 12 residues. Trimming pared 1 base from V and 5 bases from J, leaving 4 bases between. Germline V gene sequence: CDR1 SGDLS, CDR2 YYNGEE. The assay was immunoSEQ multiplex PCR, and TCRdb's table has in-frame clones only and misses some. The table shows around 100,000 clones, with roughly 92% occurring only once. Sequencing was limited to surgery cases with top T cell transcript signatures in brain tissue. At least one anti-epileptic drug was given before surgery. The source of this sequence is a boy less than two years old with hemimegalencephaly and intractable seizures. The input for sequencing was peripheral blood, taken at surgery. This sequence joins TRBV9 and TRBJ2-1; no clear D. The CDR3 DNA reads TGTGCCAGCAGCGTAAATGACAATGAGCAGTTCTTC. Translation: CASSVNDNEQFF.